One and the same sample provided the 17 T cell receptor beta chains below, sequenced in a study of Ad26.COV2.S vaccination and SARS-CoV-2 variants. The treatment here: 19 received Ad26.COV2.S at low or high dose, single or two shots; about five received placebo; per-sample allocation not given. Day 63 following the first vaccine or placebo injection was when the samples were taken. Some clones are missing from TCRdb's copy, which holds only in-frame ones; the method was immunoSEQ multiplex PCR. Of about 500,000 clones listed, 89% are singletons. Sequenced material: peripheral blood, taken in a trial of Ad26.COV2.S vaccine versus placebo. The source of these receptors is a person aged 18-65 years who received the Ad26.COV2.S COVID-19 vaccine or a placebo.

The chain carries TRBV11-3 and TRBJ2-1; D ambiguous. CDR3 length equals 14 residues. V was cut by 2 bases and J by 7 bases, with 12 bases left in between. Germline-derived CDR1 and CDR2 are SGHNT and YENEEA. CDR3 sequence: CASSLSAFGNEQFF. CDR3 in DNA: TGTGCCAGCAGCTTAAGTGCGTTCGGAAATGAGCAGTTCTTC.

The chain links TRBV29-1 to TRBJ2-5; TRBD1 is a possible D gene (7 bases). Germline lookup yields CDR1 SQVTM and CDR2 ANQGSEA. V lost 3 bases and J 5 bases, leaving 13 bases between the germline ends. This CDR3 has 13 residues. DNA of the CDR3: TGCAGCGTTGATCCGACAGGGAGGGAGACCCAGTACTTC. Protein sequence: CSVDPTGRETQYF.

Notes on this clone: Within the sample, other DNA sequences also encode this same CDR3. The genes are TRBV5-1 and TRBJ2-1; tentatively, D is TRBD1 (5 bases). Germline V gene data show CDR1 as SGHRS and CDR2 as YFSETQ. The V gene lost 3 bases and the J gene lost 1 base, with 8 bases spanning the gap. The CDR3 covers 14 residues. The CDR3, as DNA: TGCGCCAGCAGCTATGGACAATCCTACAATGAGCAGTTCTTC. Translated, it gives CASSYGQSYNEQFF.

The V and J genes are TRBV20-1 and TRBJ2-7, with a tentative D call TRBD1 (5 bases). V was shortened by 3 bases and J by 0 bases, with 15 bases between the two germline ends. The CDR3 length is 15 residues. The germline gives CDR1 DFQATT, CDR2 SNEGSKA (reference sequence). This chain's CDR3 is CSASRFRQGSYEQYF. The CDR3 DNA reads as TGCAGTGCTAGTAGGTTCAGGCAGGGCTCCTACGAGCAGTACTTC.

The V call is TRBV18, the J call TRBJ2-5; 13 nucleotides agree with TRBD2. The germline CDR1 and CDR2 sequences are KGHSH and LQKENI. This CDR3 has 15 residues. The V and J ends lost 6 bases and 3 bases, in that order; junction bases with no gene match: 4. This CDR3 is CASSLGTSGKETQYF. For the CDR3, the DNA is TGTGCCAGCTCGCTCGGGACTAGCGGGAAAGAGACCCAGTACTTC.

In nucleotides, the CDR3 is TGTGCCAGCAGCTTATTGGAAGAATTGAACACTGAAGCTTTCTTT. Encoded protein: CASSLLEELNTEAFF. This chain joins TRBV7-9 and TRBJ1-1; unclear D gene. The germline V gene encodes CDR1 SEHNR and CDR2 FQNEAQ (reference sequence). V lost 2 bases to trimming and J lost 0 bases, with 10 bases between them. CDR3 length: 15 residues.

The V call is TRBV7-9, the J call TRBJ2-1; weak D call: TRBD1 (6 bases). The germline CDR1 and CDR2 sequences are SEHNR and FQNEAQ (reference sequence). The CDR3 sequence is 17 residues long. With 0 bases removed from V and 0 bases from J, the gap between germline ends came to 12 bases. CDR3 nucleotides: TGTGCCAGCAGCTTAGCCGGACAGAGTCACTCCTACAATGAGCAGTTCTTC. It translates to CASSLAGQSHSYNEQFF.

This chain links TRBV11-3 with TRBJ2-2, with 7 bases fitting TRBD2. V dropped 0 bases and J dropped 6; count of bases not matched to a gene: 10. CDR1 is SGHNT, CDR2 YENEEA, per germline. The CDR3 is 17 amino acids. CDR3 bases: TGTGCCAGCAGCTTAGAATCAACGGGGAGGGCCCCCGGGGAGCTGTTTTTT. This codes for CASSLESTGRAPGELFF.

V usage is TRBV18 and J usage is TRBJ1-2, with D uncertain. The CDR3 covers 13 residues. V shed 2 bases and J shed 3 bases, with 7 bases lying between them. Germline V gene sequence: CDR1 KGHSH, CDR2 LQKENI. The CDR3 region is CASSPSGYYGYTF. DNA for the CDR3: TGTGCCAGCTCACCATCGGGGTACTATGGCTACACCTTC.

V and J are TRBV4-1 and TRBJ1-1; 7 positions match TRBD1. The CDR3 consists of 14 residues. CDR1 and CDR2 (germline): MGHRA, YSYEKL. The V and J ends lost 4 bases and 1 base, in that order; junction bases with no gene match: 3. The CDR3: CASSPWTGNTEAFF. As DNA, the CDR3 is TGCGCCAGCAGCCCGTGGACAGGGAACACTGAAGCTTTCTTT.

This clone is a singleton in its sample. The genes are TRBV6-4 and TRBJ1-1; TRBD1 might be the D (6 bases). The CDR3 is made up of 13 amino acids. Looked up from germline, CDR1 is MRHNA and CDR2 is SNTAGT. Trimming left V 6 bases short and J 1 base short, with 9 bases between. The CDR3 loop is CASRKTGNTEAFF. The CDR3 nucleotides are TGTGCCAGCAGGAAGACAGGGAACACTGAAGCTTTCTTT.

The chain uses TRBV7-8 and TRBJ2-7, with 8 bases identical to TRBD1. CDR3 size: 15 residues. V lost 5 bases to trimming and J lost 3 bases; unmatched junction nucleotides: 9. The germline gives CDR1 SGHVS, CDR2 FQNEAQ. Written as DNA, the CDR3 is TGTGCCAGCAGCCCTGGGACAGGACCACTCTACGAGCAGTACTTC. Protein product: CASSPGTGPLYEQYF.

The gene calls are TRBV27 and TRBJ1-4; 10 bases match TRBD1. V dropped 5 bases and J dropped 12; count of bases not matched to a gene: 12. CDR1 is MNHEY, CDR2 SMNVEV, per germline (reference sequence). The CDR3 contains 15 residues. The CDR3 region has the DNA TGTGCCAGCAGTCGCCGGACAGGGGGTACTGAGGAACTGTTTTTT. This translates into CASSRRTGGTEELFF. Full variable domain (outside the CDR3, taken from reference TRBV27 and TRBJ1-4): EAQVTQNPRYLITVTGKKLTVTCSQNMNHEYMSWYRQDPGLGLRQIYYSMNVEVTDKGDVPEGYKVSRKEKRNFPLILESPSPNQTSLYFCASSRRTGGTEELFFGSGTQLSVL.

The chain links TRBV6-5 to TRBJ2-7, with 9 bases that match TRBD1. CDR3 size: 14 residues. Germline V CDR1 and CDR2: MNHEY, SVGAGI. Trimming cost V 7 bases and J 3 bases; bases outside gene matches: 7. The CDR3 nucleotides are TGTGCCAGCATCCGACAGGGGGTCAGCTACGAGCAGTACTTC. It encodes CASIRQGVSYEQYF.

The CDR3 coding sequence is TGTGCCAGCAGCTTAATTCGGGGTGGGACAGGTCCATACAATGAGCAGTTCTTC. Translated: CASSLIRGGTGPYNEQFF. The chain carries TRBV11-2 and TRBJ2-1, with 8 bases identical to TRBD1. Germline CDR1 is SGHAT and CDR2 is FQNNGV. With V trimmed by 2 bases and J by 4 bases, 13 bases remained unmatched. This CDR3 has 18 amino acids.

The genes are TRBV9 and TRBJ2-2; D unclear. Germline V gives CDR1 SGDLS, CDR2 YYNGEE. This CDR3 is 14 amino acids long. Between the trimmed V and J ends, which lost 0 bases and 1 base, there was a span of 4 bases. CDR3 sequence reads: CASSVAWNTGELFF. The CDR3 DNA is TGTGCCAGCAGCGTAGCCTGGAACACCGGGGAGCTGTTTTTT.

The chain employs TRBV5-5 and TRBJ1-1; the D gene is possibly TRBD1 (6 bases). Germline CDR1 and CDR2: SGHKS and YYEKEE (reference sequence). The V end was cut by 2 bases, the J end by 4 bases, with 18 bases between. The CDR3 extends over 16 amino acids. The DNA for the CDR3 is TGTGCCAGCAGCTTACCGGGACACGCTTCGGGCACTGAAGCTTTCTTT. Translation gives CASSLPGHASGTEAFF.